Below, 5 T cell receptor beta chains from the same sample are listed, as sequenced in a study of T cell responses to AZD1222 COVID-19 vaccine. TCRdb's copy holds only in-frame clones and misses some; the assay was immunoSEQ multiplex PCR. Of 150,000 to 200,000 clones listed, about nine tenths are singletons. Material: peripheral blood, obtained on day 0 of AZD1222 vaccination. The receptors originated from an adult in good health.

This chain uses TRBV28 with TRBJ1-2, with 7 bases fitting TRBD1. The CDR3 consists of 12 residues. Germline V lookup: CDR1 MDHEN, CDR2 SYDVKM. The V gene end was trimmed by 3 bases and the J gene end by 6 bases; junction bases not matched to a gene: 1. CDR3 sequence: CASSLGQHGYTF. CDR3 nucleotide sequence: TGTGCCAGCAGTTTGGGACAGCATGGCTACACCTTC.

This clone appeared a few times. The CDR3 loop is CASSQGRQGITEAFF. CDR3 DNA sequence: TGCGCCAGCAGCCAAGGGAGGCAGGGGATAACTGAAGCTTTCTTT. V usage is TRBV4-1 and J usage is TRBJ1-1; D is perhaps TRBD1 (6 bases). The CDR3 contains 15 residues. Trimming cost V 1 base and J 5 bases, with 14 bases left between them. Germline V lookup: CDR1 MGHRA, CDR2 YSYEKL.

The chain employs TRBV18 and TRBJ1-1, with a tentative D call TRBD1 (6 bases). CDR3 length: 15 amino acids. Germline CDR1 reads KGHSH; CDR2 reads LQKENI. Between the trimmed V and J ends, which lost 2 bases and 1 base, there was a span of 11 bases. CDR3 region: CASSPDPDRNTEAFF. For the CDR3, the DNA is TGTGCCAGCTCACCAGACCCGGACAGGAACACTGAAGCTTTCTTT.

V and J are TRBV19 and TRBJ2-1, with D unresolved. Looked up from germline, CDR1 is LNHDA and CDR2 is SQIVND (reference sequence). The CDR3 extends over 13 amino acids. V lost 0 bases and J 6 bases, leaving 6 bases between the germline ends. CDR3 residues: CASSIDHRNEQFF. For the CDR3, the DNA is TGTGCCAGTAGTATAGATCACCGCAATGAGCAGTTCTTC.

The chain uses TRBV18 and TRBJ1-3, with D possibly matching TRBD1 (6 bases). CDR1 is KGHSH and CDR2 is LQKENI in the germline V gene. The CDR3 has 14 residues. With 3 bases removed from V and 6 bases from J, the gap between germline ends came to 12 bases. CDR3 amino acids: CASSPRGQKNTIYF. Written as DNA, the CDR3 is TGTGCCAGCTCACCTCGGGGGCAGAAAAACACCATATATTTT.